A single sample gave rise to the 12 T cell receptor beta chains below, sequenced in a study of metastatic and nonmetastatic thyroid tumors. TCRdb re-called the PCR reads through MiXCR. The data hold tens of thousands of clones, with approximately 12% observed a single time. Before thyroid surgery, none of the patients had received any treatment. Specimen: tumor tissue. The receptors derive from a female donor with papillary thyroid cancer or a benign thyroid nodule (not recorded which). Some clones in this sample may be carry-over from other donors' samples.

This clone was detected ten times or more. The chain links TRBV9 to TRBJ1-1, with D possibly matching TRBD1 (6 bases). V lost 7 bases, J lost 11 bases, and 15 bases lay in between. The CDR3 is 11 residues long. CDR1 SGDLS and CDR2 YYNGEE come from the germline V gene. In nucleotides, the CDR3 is TGTGCCAGCGGTAGGGGGGGGGCGGCTTTCTTT. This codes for CASGRGGAAFF.

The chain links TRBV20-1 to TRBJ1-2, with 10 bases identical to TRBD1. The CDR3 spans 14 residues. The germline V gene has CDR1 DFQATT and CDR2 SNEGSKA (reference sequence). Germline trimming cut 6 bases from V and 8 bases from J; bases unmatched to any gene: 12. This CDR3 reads CSAMGGTGENGYTF. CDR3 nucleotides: TGCAGTGCCATGGGTGGGACAGGGGAGAACGGCTACACCTTC.

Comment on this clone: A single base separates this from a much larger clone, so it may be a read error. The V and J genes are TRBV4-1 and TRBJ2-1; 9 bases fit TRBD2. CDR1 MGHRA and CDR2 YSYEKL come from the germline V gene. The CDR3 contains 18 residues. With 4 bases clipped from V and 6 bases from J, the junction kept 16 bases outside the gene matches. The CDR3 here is CASSRRLAGQSQGNEQFF. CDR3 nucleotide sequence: TGCGCCAGCAGCCGGCGGCTAGCGGGGCAATCCCAGGGCAATGAGCAGTTCTTC.

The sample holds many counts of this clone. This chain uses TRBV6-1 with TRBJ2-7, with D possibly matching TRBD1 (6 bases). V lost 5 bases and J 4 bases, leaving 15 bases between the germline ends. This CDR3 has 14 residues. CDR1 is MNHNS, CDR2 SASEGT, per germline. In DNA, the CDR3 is TGTGCCAGCAGTTTGGACAGTGGGGCATACGAGCAGTACTTC. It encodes CASSLDSGAYEQYF.

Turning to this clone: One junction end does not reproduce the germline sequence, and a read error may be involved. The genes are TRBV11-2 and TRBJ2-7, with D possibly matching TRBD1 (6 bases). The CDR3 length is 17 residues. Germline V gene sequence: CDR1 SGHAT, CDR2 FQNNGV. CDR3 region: CASSLGLLWGRLYEQCF. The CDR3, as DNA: TGTGCCAGCAGCCTTGGGTTGTTGTGGGGGCGCTTGTACGAGCAGTGCTTC. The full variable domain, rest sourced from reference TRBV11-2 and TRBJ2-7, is EAGVAQSPRYKIIEKRQSVAFWCNPISGHATLYWYQQILGQGPKLLIQFQNNGVVDDSQLPKDRFSAERLKGVDSTLKIQPAKLEDSAVYLCASSLGLLWGRLYEQCFGPGTRLTVT.

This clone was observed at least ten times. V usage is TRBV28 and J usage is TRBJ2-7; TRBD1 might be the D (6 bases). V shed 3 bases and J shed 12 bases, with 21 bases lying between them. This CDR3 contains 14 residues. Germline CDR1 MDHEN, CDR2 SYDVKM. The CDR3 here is CASSLVGQSTSPYF. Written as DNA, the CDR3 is TGTGCCAGCAGTTTGGTCGGACAGTCCACCTCGCCGTACTTC.

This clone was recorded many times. This CDR3 reads CAWSGYRADEQYF. DNA of the CDR3: TGTGCCTGGTCCGGATACAGGGCCGACGAGCAGTACTTC. V and J are TRBV30 and TRBJ2-7, with TRBD1 as a possible D gene (6 bases). CDR1 and CDR2 from the germline V gene are GTSNPN and SVGIG (reference sequence). This CDR3 is 13 amino acids long. The ends were cut back, 5 bases at V and 5 bases at J, with 16 bases in the middle.

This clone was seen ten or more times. The CDR3 sequence is CASSPDRNYGYTF. CDR3 nucleotide sequence: TGTGCCAGCTCACCAGACAGAAACTATGGCTACACCTTC. The chain uses TRBV18 and TRBJ1-2, with D possibly being TRBD1 (5 bases). Trimming stripped 2 bases from V and 2 bases from J, with 6 bases between. CDR1 is KGHSH, CDR2 LQKENI, per germline. CDR3 length equals 13 residues.

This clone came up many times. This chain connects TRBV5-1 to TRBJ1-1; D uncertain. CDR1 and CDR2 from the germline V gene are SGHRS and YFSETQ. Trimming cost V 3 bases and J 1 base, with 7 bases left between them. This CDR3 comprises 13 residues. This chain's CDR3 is CASSSGPNTEAFF. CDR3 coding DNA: TGCGCCAGCAGCTCGGGCCCGAACACTGAAGCTTTCTTT.

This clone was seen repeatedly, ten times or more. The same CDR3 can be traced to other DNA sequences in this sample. The CDR3 coding sequence is TGTGCCAGCAGCTCCCGATTACAGGGGGCAGGCTACGAGCAGTACTTC. Residues: CASSSRLQGAGYEQYF. The chain carries TRBV11-1 and TRBJ2-7; the match to TRBD1 covers 9 bases. This CDR3 has 16 amino acids. Losses at the gene ends were 4 bases for V and 3 bases for J; bases not matched to a gene: 10. Germline values: CDR1 SGHAT, CDR2 FQDESV (reference sequence).

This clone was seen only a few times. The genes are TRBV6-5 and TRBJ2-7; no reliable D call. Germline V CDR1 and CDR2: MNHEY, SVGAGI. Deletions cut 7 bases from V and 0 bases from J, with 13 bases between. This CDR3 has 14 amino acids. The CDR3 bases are TGTGCCAGCATTACGGACCTTAACTCCTACGAGCAGTACTTC. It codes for CASITDLNSYEQYF.

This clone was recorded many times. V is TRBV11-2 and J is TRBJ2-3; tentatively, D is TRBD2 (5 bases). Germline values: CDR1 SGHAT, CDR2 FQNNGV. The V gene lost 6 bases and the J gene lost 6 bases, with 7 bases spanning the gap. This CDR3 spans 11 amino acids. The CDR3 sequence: CASSRGDTQYF. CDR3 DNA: TGTGCCAGCAGTCGGGGTGATACGCAGTATTTT.